This T cell receptor beta chain was documented in a study of neurological immune-mediated disorders. General observations from the study: Among expanded clones, no CDR3 amino acid sequences were shared across subjects, a pattern suggesting private repertoires in all groups.

This CDR3 has 14 amino acids. Trimming cost V 7 bases and J 7 bases, with 17 bases left between them. This clonotype was counted many times. What it recognizes is unknown. This sample's time point: longitudinal time-point 3. TCRdb fed the 5' RACE reads into MiXCR, producing one record per CDR3 protein. Seen here are approximately 48,000 distinct CDR3 sequences, about 13% observed once, and the top ten hold 7% to 10%. The gene calls are TRBV12-3 or TRBV12-4 and TRBJ1-5, with a tentative D call TRBD1 (6 bases). The sequence was collected from a male donor with HTLV-1-associated myelopathy (HAM/TSP). The sample taken for sequencing was PBMCs. The CDR3 region is CASNTAGVEQPQHF. CDR3 DNA: TGTGCCAGCAACACCGCAGGGGTGGAACAGCCCCAGCATTTT.